Listed below are T cell receptor beta chains from one sample, sequenced in a study of blood T cell repertoires in COVID-19. Clones were read by immunoSEQ multiplex PCR, and TCRdb kept only the in-frame ones, dropping some. This sample has 70,000 to 90,000 clones, with 88% found just once. Sequenced input: peripheral blood. The receptors were gathered from a human donor in a cohort sampled during active COVID-19. Both conserved end residues are part of each CDR3. Fields, in order: J gene, clone size, V gene, D gene, CDR3 protein, CDR3 DNA. The D gene is left open where the match is weak. Rows give clone size only sometimes, using once, few, many, or a class for an expanded clone.

j_gene: TRBJ2-1; abundance: .; v_gene: TRBV14; d_gene: .; CDR3aa: CASSQGTISYNEQFF; CDR3nt: TGTGCCAGCAGCCAGGGTACTATCTCCTACAATGAGCAGTTCTTC
j_gene: TRBJ1-2; abundance: .; v_gene: TRBV7-6; d_gene: TRBD1; CDR3aa: CASSFPEPTGVIRGYTF; CDR3nt: TGTGCCAGCAGCTTCCCCGAACCGACAGGGGTGATACGGGGCTACACCTTC
j_gene: TRBJ2-7; abundance: few; v_gene: TRBV5-5; d_gene: TRBD1; CDR3aa: CASSPSGTEPYEQYF; CDR3nt: TGTGCCAGCAGCCCATCCGGGACAGAGCCCTACGAGCAGTACTTC
j_gene: TRBJ1-4; abundance: .; v_gene: TRBV11-3; d_gene: .; CDR3aa: CASRRGNEKLFF; CDR3nt: TGTGCCAGCCGCAGGGGAAATGAAAAACTGTTTTTT
j_gene: TRBJ1-5; abundance: .; v_gene: TRBV7-2; d_gene: .; CDR3aa: CASSSDSGNQPQHF; CDR3nt: TGTGCCAGCAGCTCAGACAGTGGGAATCAGCCCCAGCATTTT
j_gene: TRBJ1-6; abundance: .; v_gene: TRBV18; d_gene: .; CDR3aa: CASSPQGTSNSPLHF; CDR3nt: TGTGCCAGCTCACCTCAGGGGACAAGTAATTCACCCCTCCACTTT
j_gene: TRBJ2-2; abundance: .; v_gene: TRBV5-1; d_gene: TRBD2; CDR3aa: CASSLGLAGVTGELFF; CDR3nt: TGCGCCAGCAGCTTGGGGTTGGCGGGAGTTACCGGGGAGCTGTTTTTT
j_gene: TRBJ1-5; abundance: .; v_gene: TRBV5-6; d_gene: .; CDR3aa: CASSLGQAPGAQHF; CDR3nt: TGTGCCAGCAGCTTGGGACAGGCCCCTGGGGCCCAGCATTTT
j_gene: TRBJ2-1; abundance: .; v_gene: TRBV2; d_gene: TRBD1; CDR3aa: CASSDVGQGRNEQFF; CDR3nt: TGTGCCAGCAGTGATGTGGGACAGGGTAGGAATGAGCAGTTCTTC
j_gene: TRBJ2-5; abundance: .; v_gene: TRBV11-3; d_gene: TRBD2; CDR3aa: CASSSYSRAGGETQYF; CDR3nt: TGTGCCAGCAGCTCCTACTCACGGGCCGGGGGGGAGACCCAGTACTTC
j_gene: TRBJ1-6; abundance: once; v_gene: TRBV25-1; d_gene: TRBD1; CDR3aa: CASSESGRGNSPLHF; CDR3nt: TGTGCCAGCAGTGAAAGCGGCAGGGGGAATTCACCCCTCCACTTT
j_gene: TRBJ2-7; abundance: .; v_gene: TRBV4-2; d_gene: TRBD2; CDR3aa: CASSQGTSGTLEQYF; CDR3nt: TGTGCCAGCAGCCAAGGGACTAGCGGGACCCTCGAGCAGTACTTC
j_gene: TRBJ2-5; abundance: .; v_gene: TRBV5-1; d_gene: .; CDR3aa: CASSLRQETQYF; CDR3nt: TGCGCCAGCAGCTTGCGCCAAGAGACCCAGTACTTC
j_gene: TRBJ1-5; abundance: .; v_gene: TRBV6-6; d_gene: TRBD1; CDR3aa: CATAGQGLNQPQHF; CDR3nt: TGTGCCACCGCAGGACAGGGCCTCAATCAGCCCCAGCATTTT
j_gene: TRBJ2-7; abundance: .; v_gene: TRBV24-1; d_gene: .; CDR3aa: CATSDSGGEQYF; CDR3nt: TGTGCCACCAGTGATTCCGGGGGCGAGCAGTACTTC
j_gene: TRBJ2-1; abundance: .; v_gene: TRBV11-3; d_gene: TRBD2; CDR3aa: CASSSGTSGRALFF; CDR3nt: TGTGCCAGCAGCTCAGGGACTAGCGGGAGGGCCCTGTTCTTC
j_gene: TRBJ2-1; abundance: many; v_gene: TRBV14; d_gene: TRBD1; CDR3aa: CASSQDPGQGDNEQFF; CDR3nt: TGTGCCAGCAGCCAAGACCCAGGACAGGGAGACAATGAGCAGTTCTTC
j_gene: TRBJ2-3; abundance: .; v_gene: TRBV24-1; d_gene: TRBD2; CDR3aa: CATRPGGDSDTQYF; CDR3nt: TGTGCCACCAGGCCGGGGGGGGATTCAGATACGCAGTATTTT
j_gene: TRBJ2-1; abundance: .; v_gene: TRBV9; d_gene: TRBD2; CDR3aa: CASSVLGTSGSQYNEQFF; CDR3nt: TGTGCCAGCAGCGTACTTGGGACTAGCGGGAGTCAGTACAATGAGCAGTTCTTC
j_gene: TRBJ2-3; abundance: .; v_gene: TRBV3-1/TRBV3-2; d_gene: .; CDR3aa: CASSQEASADTQYF; CDR3nt: TGTGCCAGCAGCCAAGAGGCTAGCGCAGATACGCAGTATTTT
j_gene: TRBJ1-1; abundance: .; v_gene: TRBV28; d_gene: TRBD1; CDR3aa: CASSSTDRANTEAFF; CDR3nt: TGTGCCAGCAGTTCTACAGACAGGGCGAACACTGAAGCTTTCTTT
j_gene: TRBJ2-1; abundance: .; v_gene: TRBV7-2; d_gene: .; CDR3aa: CASSLGYGGASVNEQFF; CDR3nt: TGTGCCAGCAGCTTAGGATACGGCGGCGCCAGCGTAAATGAGCAGTTCTTC
j_gene: TRBJ1-4; abundance: .; v_gene: TRBV7-6; d_gene: TRBD1; CDR3aa: CASSRGQGLFF; CDR3nt: TGTGCCAGCAGCCGTGGACAGGGGCTGTTTTTT
j_gene: TRBJ1-1; abundance: .; v_gene: TRBV5-8; d_gene: .; CDR3aa: CASSLVPENTEAFF; CDR3nt: TGTGCCAGCAGCTTGGTCCCAGAGAACACTGAAGCTTTCTTT
j_gene: TRBJ1-1; abundance: .; v_gene: TRBV18; d_gene: TRBD1; CDR3aa: CASSPGTGGGTEAFF; CDR3nt: TGTGCCAGCTCACCTGGGACAGGGGGTGGCACTGAAGCTTTCTTT
j_gene: TRBJ2-7; abundance: .; v_gene: TRBV14; d_gene: .; CDR3aa: CASSQQALDEQYF; CDR3nt: TGTGCCAGCAGCCAACAGGCGTTGGACGAGCAGTACTTC
j_gene: TRBJ1-2; abundance: .; v_gene: TRBV2; d_gene: .; CDR3aa: CASSESGGGSGYTF; CDR3nt: TGTGCCAGCAGTGAGTCTGGGGGAGGGAGTGGCTACACCTTC
j_gene: TRBJ1-5; abundance: .; v_gene: TRBV4-1; d_gene: .; CDR3aa: CASSTLGGAGGQPQHF; CDR3nt: TGCGCCAGCAGCACGCTTGGGGGGGCTGGGGGGCAGCCCCAGCATTTT
j_gene: TRBJ2-1; abundance: once; v_gene: TRBV12-5; d_gene: TRBD1; CDR3aa: CASGLGRGRGYNEQFF; CDR3nt: TGTGCTAGTGGTTTGGGAAGGGGGCGAGGATACAATGAGCAGTTCTTC
j_gene: TRBJ2-5; abundance: .; v_gene: TRBV7-2; d_gene: TRBD2; CDR3aa: CASSSSGEETQYF; CDR3nt: TGTGCCAGCAGCTCAAGCGGGGAAGAGACCCAGTACTTC
j_gene: TRBJ2-7; abundance: .; v_gene: TRBV28; d_gene: .; CDR3aa: CASSLFVETGLDGYEQYF; CDR3nt: TGTGCCAGCAGTTTATTCGTAGAAACGGGACTCGATGGTTACGAGCAGTACTTC
j_gene: TRBJ2-1; abundance: .; v_gene: TRBV9; d_gene: TRBD2; CDR3aa: CASSVELAGVKGEQFF; CDR3nt: TGTGCCAGCAGCGTAGAACTAGCGGGAGTTAAGGGTGAGCAGTTCTTC
j_gene: TRBJ1-5; abundance: few; v_gene: TRBV11-3; d_gene: .; CDR3aa: CASSLNGGANQPQHF; CDR3nt: TGTGCCAGCAGCTTAAACGGAGGAGCGAATCAGCCCCAGCATTTT
j_gene: TRBJ1-2; abundance: few; v_gene: TRBV5-1; d_gene: .; CDR3aa: CASSPGQQNYGYTF; CDR3nt: TGCGCCAGCAGTCCTGGACAGCAGAACTATGGCTACACCTTC
j_gene: TRBJ1-6; abundance: once; v_gene: TRBV11-2; d_gene: .; CDR3aa: CASSLVGSDSYNSPLHF; CDR3nt: TGTGCCAGCAGCTTAGTGGGCTCTGACTCCTATAATTCACCCCTCCACTTT
j_gene: TRBJ2-2; abundance: .; v_gene: TRBV6-6; d_gene: TRBD2; CDR3aa: CASTSATSKNGGELFF; CDR3nt: TGTGCCAGCACCTCCGCGACTAGCAAAAATGGCGGGGAGCTGTTTTTT
j_gene: TRBJ2-6; abundance: .; v_gene: TRBV7-2; d_gene: TRBD1; CDR3aa: CASRKGTGGFVGANVLTF; CDR3nt: TGTGCCAGCAGAAAAGGGACAGGGGGTTTTGTTGGGGCCAACGTCCTGACTTTC
j_gene: TRBJ2-5; abundance: .; v_gene: TRBV6-5; d_gene: TRBD2; CDR3aa: CASSYLAGGLETQYF; CDR3nt: TGTGCCAGCAGTTACCTAGCGGGGGGCCTAGAGACCCAGTACTTC
j_gene: TRBJ2-3; abundance: .; v_gene: TRBV5-5; d_gene: TRBD2; CDR3aa: CASSSGLAFDADTQYF; CDR3nt: TGTGCCAGCAGCTCGGGACTAGCGTTCGATGCAGATACGCAGTATTTT
j_gene: TRBJ2-1; abundance: .; v_gene: TRBV4-2; d_gene: TRBD2; CDR3aa: CASSQDKSGGFDEQFF; CDR3nt: TGTGCCAGCAGCCAAGATAAGAGCGGGGGGTTTGATGAGCAGTTCTTC
j_gene: TRBJ2-7; abundance: .; v_gene: TRBV5-5; d_gene: TRBD2; CDR3aa: CASSSGLAGYGEQYF; CDR3nt: TGTGCCAGCAGCTCGGGACTAGCGGGATACGGCGAGCAGTACTTC
j_gene: TRBJ2-5; abundance: .; v_gene: TRBV7-7; d_gene: TRBD2; CDR3aa: CASSRGLAEETQYF; CDR3nt: TGTGCTAGCAGCCGTGGACTAGCGGAAGAGACCCAGTACTTC
j_gene: TRBJ2-5; abundance: .; v_gene: TRBV5-1; d_gene: TRBD1; CDR3aa: CASSIGQGIQETQYF; CDR3nt: TGCGCCAGCAGCATAGGACAGGGAATTCAAGAGACCCAGTACTTC
j_gene: TRBJ2-6; abundance: .; v_gene: TRBV5-1; d_gene: .; CDR3aa: CASSATGLGSGANVLTF; CDR3nt: TGCGCCAGCAGCGCAACAGGGTTGGGGTCTGGGGCCAACGTCCTGACTTTC
j_gene: TRBJ2-7; abundance: .; v_gene: TRBV2; d_gene: .; CDR3aa: CASTNRVNYEQYF; CDR3nt: TGTGCCAGCACAAACCGGGTCAACTACGAGCAGTACTTC
j_gene: TRBJ2-7; abundance: .; v_gene: TRBV6-5; d_gene: TRBD2; CDR3aa: CASRTSGPYEQYF; CDR3nt: TGTGCCAGCAGGACTAGCGGACCCTACGAGCAGTACTTC
j_gene: TRBJ2-1; abundance: .; v_gene: TRBV6-1; d_gene: TRBD2; CDR3aa: CASSGPGLAGALRNEQFF; CDR3nt: TGTGCCAGCAGTGGTCCGGGACTAGCGGGAGCCCTTCGCAATGAGCAGTTCTTC
j_gene: TRBJ1-3; abundance: .; v_gene: TRBV11-1; d_gene: .; CDR3aa: CASSQGGNTIYF; CDR3nt: TGTGCCAGCAGCCAGGGCGGAAACACCATATATTTT
j_gene: TRBJ2-3; abundance: .; v_gene: TRBV9; d_gene: .; CDR3aa: CASSVGGGGSATQYF; CDR3nt: TGTGCCAGCAGCGTAGGCGGAGGAGGGTCTGCTACGCAGTATTTT
j_gene: TRBJ2-7; abundance: .; v_gene: TRBV28; d_gene: TRBD1; CDR3aa: CASYGTDAPYEQYF; CDR3nt: TGTGCCAGCTACGGGACAGACGCGCCCTACGAGCAGTACTTC
j_gene: TRBJ2-2; abundance: .; v_gene: TRBV7-8; d_gene: .; CDR3aa: CASSLASSIGGATTTSGELFF; CDR3nt: TGTGCCAGCAGCTTAGCGTCCTCAATAGGTGGGGCCACAACTACGTCCGGGGAGCTGTTTTTT
j_gene: TRBJ2-3; abundance: .; v_gene: TRBV9; d_gene: TRBD1; CDR3aa: CASSATGAPDTQYF; CDR3nt: TGTGCCAGCAGCGCGACAGGGGCGCCAGATACGCAGTATTTT
j_gene: TRBJ2-1; abundance: .; v_gene: TRBV27; d_gene: .; CDR3aa: CASSSGQLLYPNEQFF; CDR3nt: TGTGCCAGCAGTTCAGGACAGTTACTATACCCCAATGAGCAGTTCTTC
j_gene: TRBJ1-3; abundance: .; v_gene: TRBV18; d_gene: TRBD1; CDR3aa: CASSTGQGSGNTIYF; CDR3nt: TGTGCCAGCTCAACCGGACAGGGATCTGGAAACACCATATATTTT
j_gene: TRBJ1-6; abundance: .; v_gene: TRBV4-1; d_gene: .; CDR3aa: CASSQDLAGYRPLHF; CDR3nt: TGCGCCAGCAGCCAAGATCTTGCGGGATATCGTCCCCTCCACTTT